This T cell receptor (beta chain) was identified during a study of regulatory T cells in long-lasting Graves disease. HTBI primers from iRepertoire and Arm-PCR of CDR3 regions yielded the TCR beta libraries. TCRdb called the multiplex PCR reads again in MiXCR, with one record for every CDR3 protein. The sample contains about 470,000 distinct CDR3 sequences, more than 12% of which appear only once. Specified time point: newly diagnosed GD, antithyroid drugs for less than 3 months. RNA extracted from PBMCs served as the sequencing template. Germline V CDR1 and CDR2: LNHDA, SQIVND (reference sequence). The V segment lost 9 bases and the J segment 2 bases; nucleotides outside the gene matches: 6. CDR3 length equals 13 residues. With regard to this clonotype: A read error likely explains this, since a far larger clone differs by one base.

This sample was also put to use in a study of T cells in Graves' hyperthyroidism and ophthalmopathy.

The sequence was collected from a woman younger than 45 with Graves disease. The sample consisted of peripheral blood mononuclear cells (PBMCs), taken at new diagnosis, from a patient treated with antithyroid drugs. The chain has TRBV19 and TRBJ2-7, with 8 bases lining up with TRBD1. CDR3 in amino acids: CASNQGQAYEQYF. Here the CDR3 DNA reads TGTGCCAGCAACCAGGGACAGGCCTACGAGCAGTACTTC. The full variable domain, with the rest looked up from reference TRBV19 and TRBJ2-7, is DGGITQSPKYLFRKEGQNVTLSCEQNLNHDAMYWYRQDPGQGLRLIYYSQIVNDFQKGDIAEGYSVSREKKESFPLTVTSAQKNPTAFYLCASNQGQAYEQYFGPGTRLTVT.